A selection of T cell receptor beta chains follows, all from one sample in a study of blood T cell repertoires in COVID-19. Using immunoSEQ multiplex PCR, the repertoire was profiled, and TCRdb retains in-frame clones only, with some absent. This sample has around 400,000 clones, with more than 70% found just once. The sequenced sample consisted of peripheral blood. These receptors all stem from a woman in her thirties with COVID-19, enrolled during active disease. The CDR3 runs from the conserved cysteine through the conserved F or W. Each record gives: clone size, D gene, CDR3 length, V gene, J gene, CDR3 protein, CDR3 DNA. A D gene is named only where the DNA matches it firmly. Clone sizes are given selectively: once, few, many, or a class where the clone is expanded.

clone size: -; D gene: -; CDR3 length: 14; V gene: TRBV28; J gene: TRBJ2-4; CDR3 protein: CASSLIGAKNIQYF; CDR3 DNA: TGTGCCAGCAGTTTAATCGGAGCCAAAAACATTCAGTACTTC
clone size: once; D gene: TRBD1; CDR3 length: 13; V gene: TRBV6-5; J gene: TRBJ1-6; CDR3 protein: CASRPLQGKPLHF; CDR3 DNA: TGTGCCAGCAGGCCCTTACAGGGGAAACCCCTCCACTTT
clone size: -; D gene: TRBD2; CDR3 length: 16; V gene: TRBV15; J gene: TRBJ2-1; CDR3 protein: CATRLGLADSYNEQFF; CDR3 DNA: TGTGCCACCAGATTAGGGCTAGCGGACTCCTACAATGAGCAGTTCTTC
clone size: -; D gene: TRBD1; CDR3 length: 15; V gene: TRBV30; J gene: TRBJ1-2; CDR3 protein: CAWSAGTGAFYGYTF; CDR3 DNA: TGTGCCTGGAGTGCCGGGACAGGGGCTTTCTATGGCTACACCTTC
clone size: -; D gene: -; CDR3 length: 16; V gene: TRBV7-2; J gene: TRBJ2-1; CDR3 protein: CASSLEGRGSYNEQFF; CDR3 DNA: TGTGCCAGCAGCTTAGAAGGGAGAGGCTCCTACAATGAGCAGTTCTTC
clone size: -; D gene: -; CDR3 length: 13; V gene: TRBV5-1; J gene: TRBJ1-1; CDR3 protein: CASSRGANTEAFF; CDR3 DNA: TGCGCCAGCAGCCGCGGTGCGAACACTGAAGCTTTCTTT
clone size: -; D gene: TRBD2; CDR3 length: 15; V gene: TRBV19; J gene: TRBJ2-1; CDR3 protein: CASSISGGFWNEQFF; CDR3 DNA: TGTGCCAGTAGTATCAGCGGGGGTTTTTGGAATGAGCAGTTCTTC
clone size: -; D gene: TRBD2; CDR3 length: 14; V gene: TRBV13; J gene: TRBJ2-1; CDR3 protein: CASKTSGRRDEQFF; CDR3 DNA: TGTGCCAGCAAGACTAGCGGGAGACGTGATGAGCAGTTCTTC
clone size: -; D gene: TRBD1; CDR3 length: 15; V gene: TRBV6-5; J gene: TRBJ2-5; CDR3 protein: CASSYTQGAYETQYF; CDR3 DNA: TGTGCCAGCAGTTACACCCAGGGGGCCTATGAGACCCAGTACTTC
clone size: once; D gene: TRBD1; CDR3 length: 15; V gene: TRBV2; J gene: TRBJ1-4; CDR3 protein: CASFSGTGANEKLFF; CDR3 DNA: TGTGCCAGCTTCTCCGGGACAGGGGCTAATGAAAAACTGTTTTTT
clone size: -; D gene: TRBD1; CDR3 length: 16; V gene: TRBV2; J gene: TRBJ2-6; CDR3 protein: CASSDRGRSGANVLTF; CDR3 DNA: TGTGCCAGCAGTGACAGGGGGCGATCTGGGGCCAACGTCCTGACTTTC
clone size: -; D gene: -; CDR3 length: 14; V gene: TRBV28; J gene: TRBJ2-5; CDR3 protein: CASSLSASPGTQYF; CDR3 DNA: TGTGCCAGCAGTTTATCTGCGTCCCCAGGGACCCAGTACTTC
clone size: -; D gene: TRBD1; CDR3 length: 14; V gene: TRBV19; J gene: TRBJ2-7; CDR3 protein: CASSIRDRYYEQYF; CDR3 DNA: TGTGCCAGTAGTATCCGGGACAGATATTACGAGCAGTACTTC
clone size: -; D gene: TRBD1; CDR3 length: 14; V gene: TRBV7-9; J gene: TRBJ1-2; CDR3 protein: CASSLAGTDSGYTF; CDR3 DNA: TGTGCCAGCAGCCTGGCCGGGACAGACTCTGGCTACACCTTC
clone size: -; D gene: TRBD1; CDR3 length: 13; V gene: TRBV5-1; J gene: TRBJ2-7; CDR3 protein: CASSAGTGYEQYF; CDR3 DNA: TGCGCCAGCAGCGCGGGGACAGGGTACGAGCAGTACTTC
clone size: -; D gene: -; CDR3 length: 15; V gene: TRBV28; J gene: TRBJ2-1; CDR3 protein: CASSPEGAGYNEQFF; CDR3 DNA: TGTGCCAGCAGTCCGGAGGGGGCCGGATACAATGAGCAGTTCTTC
clone size: -; D gene: TRBD1; CDR3 length: 16; V gene: TRBV19; J gene: TRBJ2-1; CDR3 protein: CASSTLPGTGRNEQFF; CDR3 DNA: TGTGCCAGTAGTACCTTACCCGGGACAGGGCGAAATGAGCAGTTCTTC
clone size: -; D gene: -; CDR3 length: 14; V gene: TRBV23-1; J gene: TRBJ2-2; CDR3 protein: CASSPQGNTGELFF; CDR3 DNA: TGCGCCAGCAGTCCGCAGGGCAACACCGGGGAGCTGTTTTTT
clone size: -; D gene: -; CDR3 length: 15; V gene: TRBV4-3; J gene: TRBJ2-4; CDR3 protein: CASSQDARGGSIQYF; CDR3 DNA: TGCGCCAGCAGCCAAGATGCAAGGGGGGGGAGCATTCAGTACTTC
clone size: -; D gene: TRBD1; CDR3 length: 15; V gene: TRBV30; J gene: TRBJ1-5; CDR3 protein: CAWSRVRGRNQPQHF; CDR3 DNA: TGTGCCTGGAGTAGGGTCAGGGGGCGAAACCAGCCCCAGCATTTT
clone size: few; D gene: -; CDR3 length: 10; V gene: TRBV28; J gene: TRBJ2-2; CDR3 protein: CATGAGELFF; CDR3 DNA: TGTGCCACGGGGGCCGGGGAGCTGTTTTTT
clone size: -; D gene: TRBD2; CDR3 length: 14; V gene: TRBV7-2; J gene: TRBJ2-2; CDR3 protein: CASSPAGVIGELFF; CDR3 DNA: TGTGCCAGCAGCCCAGCGGGAGTGATCGGGGAGCTGTTTTTT